The 27 T cell receptor beta chains given below trace back to one sample, sequenced in a study of OX40 agonist ivuxolimab in advanced cancers. Generated by immunoSEQ multiplex PCR, the TCRdb table keeps only in-frame clones and is missing some. The profile shows 90,000 to 130,000 clones, less than 95% of them singletons. Source: CD4+ or CD8+ T cells sorted from blood, taken in a trial of the OX40 agonist ivuxolimab. The receptors stem from an adult with an advanced solid tumor such as melanoma, head and neck, liver or kidney cancer.

This rearrangement joins TRBV11-3 to TRBJ2-1; D gene unclear. Germline V gene sequence: CDR1 SGHNT, CDR2 YENEEA. V was pared by 5 bases and J by 6 bases, with 14 bases between. There are 14 residues in the CDR3. CDR3 sequence reads: CASSNLVGSNEQFF. CDR3 coding DNA: TGTGCCAGCAGCAATCTAGTGGGGTCCAATGAGCAGTTCTTC.

The gene calls are TRBV9 and TRBJ2-1; 11 bases align to TRBD1. After removal of 4 bases from V and 9 bases from J, the junction contained 12 bases not matched to a gene. From germline, CDR1 is SGDLS and CDR2 YYNGEE. The CDR3 covers 16 residues. The CDR3, as DNA: TGTGCCAGCAGCCCTCGGGTGGGACAGGGGGGCATTGAGCAGTTCTTC. Encoded protein: CASSPRVGQGGIEQFF.

The gene calls are TRBV5-1 and TRBJ2-2; D remains unclear. CDR3 length equals 14 residues. Germline V gene data show CDR1 as SGHRS and CDR2 as YFSETQ. Trimming shortened V by 0 bases and J by 5 bases, and 8 bases separated the two germline ends. CDR3 bases: TGCGCCAGCAGCTTGGCCTTAGAAACCGGGGAGCTGTTTTTT. Protein sequence: CASSLALETGELFF. Full variable domain (missing parts from reference TRBV5-1 and TRBJ2-2): KAGVTQTPRYLIKTRGQQVTLSCSPISGHRSVSWYQQTPGQGLQFLFEYFSETQRNKGNFPGRFSGRQFSNSRSEMNVSTLELGDSALYLCASSLALETGELFFGEGSRLTVL.

The chain joins TRBV10-2 to TRBJ1-3; D is perhaps TRBD1 (6 bases). V was clipped by 7 bases and J by 0 bases, with 10 bases between them. The germline gives CDR1 WSHSY, CDR2 SAAADI. CDR3 size: 14 residues. The CDR3 coding sequence is TGCGCCAGCAAAGACAGGTCCTCTGGAAACACCATATATTTT. It codes for CASKDRSSGNTIYF.

V gene TRBV7-5 combines with J gene TRBJ1-5. TRBV7-5 is a pseudogene. This CDR3 contains 16 residues. CDR3 in DNA: TGTGCCAGAAGCTTTTCGCCCTGGGGAGGCAATCAGCCCCAGCATTTT. It specifies CARSFSPWGGNQPQHF.

The chain uses TRBV5-4 and TRBJ2-2; 7 bases match TRBD2. Germline-derived CDR1 and CDR2 are SGHNT and YYREEE (reference sequence). This CDR3 spans 15 amino acids. With 2 bases clipped from V and 4 bases from J, the junction kept 5 bases outside the gene matches. The DNA for the CDR3 is TGTGCCAGCAGCTTACGGGGGGTCGGCACCGGGGAGCTGTTTTTT. Amino acid sequence: CASSLRGVGTGELFF. The full variable domain, with the rest looked up from reference TRBV5-4 and TRBJ2-2, is ETGVTQSPTHLIKTRGQQVTLRCSSQSGHNTVSWYQQALGQGPQFIFQYYREEENGRGNFPPRFSGLQFPNYSSELNVNALELDDSALYLCASSLRGVGTGELFFGEGSRLTVL.

The chain combines TRBV5-1 with TRBJ2-3; tentatively, D is TRBD2 (6 bases). The CDR3 sequence is 15 residues long. The V and J ends lost 0 bases and 1 base respectively, with 9 bases between them. CDR1 and CDR2 (germline): SGHRS, YFSETQ. The CDR3 here is CASSLGRRGTDTQYF. The CDR3 nucleotides read TGCGCCAGCAGCTTGGGCCGGAGGGGCACAGATACGCAGTATTTT.

The chain joins TRBV19 to TRBJ1-3, with 7 bases identical to TRBD1. Germline lookup yields CDR1 LNHDA and CDR2 SQIVND (reference sequence). The trim removed 4 bases at V and 2 bases at J, leaving 2 bases unmatched. The CDR3 loop spans 14 amino acids. DNA of the CDR3: TGTGCCAGTAGTACGCAGGGGGCTGGAAACACCATATATTTT. Translation: CASSTQGAGNTIYF.

This chain's CDR3 is CSVEAGGSYEQYF. The CDR3 DNA sequence: TGCAGCGTTGAGGCAGGGGGCAGCTACGAGCAGTACTTC. The chain uses TRBV29-1 and TRBJ2-7; the match to TRBD1 covers 8 bases. The germline CDR1 and CDR2 sequences are SQVTM and ANQGSEA. After removal of 3 bases from V and 3 bases from J, the junction contained 4 bases not matched to a gene. The CDR3 length is 13 residues.

The chain recombines TRBV5-5 with TRBJ1-1; D is uncertain. Germline V gene sequence: CDR1 SGHKS, CDR2 YYEKEE (reference sequence). V was cut by 4 bases and J by 1 base, with 8 bases left in between. The CDR3 is made up of 13 amino acids. CDR3 loop: CASSNIENTEAFF. CDR3 coding DNA: TGTGCCAGCAGCAACATAGAGAACACTGAAGCTTTCTTT.

The chain is built from TRBV6-5 and TRBJ2-3, with a tentative D call TRBD1 (6 bases). The CDR3 is made up of 15 amino acids. Germline V CDR1 and CDR2: MNHEY, SVGAGI. V was shortened by 0 bases and J by 2 bases, with 9 bases between the two germline ends. Here the CDR3 reads CASSYSWTDTDTQYF. CDR3 nucleotide sequence: TGTGCCAGCAGTTACTCGTGGACAGACACAGATACGCAGTATTTT.

The gene calls are TRBV10-3 and TRBJ1-2; 8 nucleotides align to TRBD1. The CDR3 contains 14 residues. In germline, CDR1 is ENHRY, CDR2 SYGVKD. J lost 8 bases, V lost 2 bases, and 7 bases had no gene match. The CDR3 sequence is CAISEAGQGGGYTF. The CDR3 DNA is TGTGCCATCAGTGAGGCTGGACAGGGCGGCGGCTACACCTTC.

This clone was seen just once. CDR3 sequence: CASSLGASGAGELFF. In nucleotides, the CDR3 is TGTGCCAGCAGCTTAGGGGCTAGTGGGGCCGGGGAGCTGTTTTTT. This chain connects TRBV11-2 to TRBJ2-2; unclear D gene. CDR1 and CDR2 (germline): SGHAT, FQNNGV. Trimming took 1 base from V and 6 from J, leaving 12 bases between them. The CDR3 covers 15 residues.

V and J are TRBV30 and TRBJ2-6; the D gene is possibly TRBD1 (5 bases). CDR1 GTSNPN and CDR2 SVGIG come from the germline V gene (reference sequence). The length of the CDR3 is 17 residues. V lost 1 base and J lost 1, with 14 bases in between. In DNA, the CDR3 is TGTGCCTGGAGTGAGGCCAGGGCGTTGTCTGGGGCCAACGTCCTGACTTTC. It yields the protein CAWSEARALSGANVLTF.

The chain combines TRBV18 with TRBJ1-1, with D possibly being TRBD1 (6 bases). The CDR3 sequence is 15 residues long. V dropped 3 bases and J dropped 4 bases, with 15 bases sitting between them. Germline values: CDR1 KGHSH, CDR2 LQKENI. CDR3: CASSPPRGQSTEAFF. The DNA of the CDR3 is TGTGCCAGCTCACCCCCCCGGGGGCAAAGCACTGAAGCTTTCTTT.

The chain has TRBV11-3 and TRBJ1-3, with D unresolved. V lost 5 bases to trimming and J lost 1 base, with 6 bases between them. The CDR3 contains 13 residues. Germline V gene lookup returns CDR1 SGHNT and CDR2 YENEEA. In DNA, the CDR3 is TGTGCCAGCAGCCTGGGGTCTGGAAACACCATATATTTT. Translation gives CASSLGSGNTIYF.

This chain connects TRBV4-2 to TRBJ1-4; maybe TRBD1 (6 bases). This CDR3 is built from 15 residues. V shed 1 base and J shed 5 bases, with 11 bases lying between them. Germline-derived CDR1 and CDR2 are LGHNA and YNFKEQ. The chain's CDR3 is CASSQAPQGNEKLFF. As DNA, the CDR3 is TGTGCCAGCAGCCAAGCGCCACAGGGCAATGAAAAACTGTTTTTT.

Worth noting for this clone: A read error may produce the germline difference seen at one junction end. This chain joins TRBV6-5 and TRBJ2-5; possibly TRBD2 for D (7 bases). The CDR3 runs to 14 residues. Germline V CDR1 and CDR2: MNHEY, SVGAGI. The CDR3 loop is CAISRGTNQETQYF. The CDR3 DNA follows: TGTGCCATCAGTAGGGGGACTAACCAAGAGACCCAGTACTTC.

The rearrangement links TRBV18 to TRBJ2-5; TRBD1 aligns across 8 bases. V lost 4 bases and J lost 5; bases outside the gene matches: 9. From germline, CDR1 is KGHSH and CDR2 LQKENI. This CDR3 region has 15 residues. CDR3 DNA: TGTGCCAGCTCACTACTACAGGGGGAAGGGGAGACCCAGTACTTC. This gives the protein CASSLLQGEGETQYF.

The chain joins TRBV28 to TRBJ2-5, with 12 positions matching TRBD2. CDR1 and CDR2 (germline): MDHEN, SYDVKM. The junction had 19 bases not matched to a gene; V was cut back by 6 bases and J by 5 bases. CDR3 size: 19 residues. CDR3 sequence: CASRSKGPSGRVWRETQYF. Written as DNA, the CDR3 is TGTGCCAGCAGATCAAAAGGGCCTAGCGGGAGGGTCTGGAGGGAGACCCAGTACTTC.

The chain recombines TRBV7-2 with TRBJ2-1; 7 bases map to TRBD1. The trim removed 2 bases at V and 10 bases at J, leaving 17 bases unmatched. The CDR3 covers 17 residues. The germline V gene has CDR1 SGHTA and CDR2 FQGNSA. The CDR3 coding sequence is TGTGCCAGCAGCTTAAACGCACCCGGACAGGCTTTAGGGGAGCAGTTCTTC. Translating gives CASSLNAPGQALGEQFF.

V and J are TRBV6-5 and TRBJ2-7; D call uncertain. The CDR3 loop spans 15 amino acids. The germline V and J ends were trimmed by 0 bases and 6 bases, with 15 bases remaining between them. Germline V lookup: CDR1 MNHEY, CDR2 SVGAGI. The CDR3 nucleotides read TGTGCCAGCAGTTACTCGACGGGCGACTCCGGCGAGCAGTACTTC. Translating it yields CASSYSTGDSGEQYF.

The chain combines TRBV6-6 with TRBJ1-2, with TRBD1 matching over 7 bases. The CDR3 covers 15 residues. The germline CDR1 and CDR2 sequences are MNHNY and SVGAGI (reference sequence). V gave up 5 bases and J gave up 4 bases; unmatched junction bases: 10. The chain's CDR3 is CASSIDRAQGYGYTF. In DNA form, the CDR3 reads TGTGCCAGCAGTATAGACAGGGCTCAGGGCTATGGCTACACCTTC.

The gene calls are TRBV27 and TRBJ2-3; D remains ambiguous. V was pared by 3 bases and J by 1 base, with 11 bases between. CDR3 length: 15 residues. Germline V gene sequence: CDR1 MNHEY, CDR2 SMNVEV (reference sequence). The CDR3 loop reads CASSLARRRTDTQYF. CDR3 DNA: TGTGCCAGCAGTTTGGCGCGGCGTCGCACAGATACGCAGTATTTT.

This clone was recorded only once. This rearrangement joins TRBV30 to TRBJ1-1; unclear D gene. Deletions cut 4 bases from V and 0 bases from J, with 9 bases between. Germline V gene lookup returns CDR1 GTSNPN and CDR2 SVGIG (reference sequence). This CDR3 contains 13 residues. This chain's CDR3 is CAWTPGLNTEAFF. The CDR3 bases are TGTGCCTGGACCCCGGGATTGAACACTGAAGCTTTCTTT.

This chain joins TRBV30 and TRBJ1-3; D possibly corresponds to TRBD1 (5 bases). The V end lost 1 base, the J end lost 2 bases, and 6 bases lay between the germline ends. This CDR3 comprises 13 residues. Germline CDR1 reads GTSNPN; CDR2 reads SVGIG (reference sequence). The DNA for the CDR3 is TGTGCCTGGAGTGAACAGGCTGGAAACACCATATATTTT. Amino acid sequence: CAWSEQAGNTIYF. Full variable domain (rest looked up from reference TRBV30 and TRBJ1-3): SQTIHQWPATLVQPVGSPLSLECTVEGTSNPNLYWYRQAAGRGLQLLFYSVGIGQISSEVPQNLSASRPQDRQFILSSKKLLLSDSGFYLCAWSEQAGNTIYFGEGSWLTVV.

The chain joins TRBV5-4 to TRBJ2-7; 9 nucleotides agree with TRBD1. The germline V gene has CDR1 SGHNT and CDR2 YYREEE (reference sequence). The CDR3 loop spans 14 amino acids. V was clipped by 4 bases and J by 3 bases; unmatched bases: 5. Here the CDR3 reads CASSPRTGVYEQYF. In DNA form, the CDR3 reads TGTGCCAGCAGCCCGAGGACAGGGGTCTACGAGCAGTACTTC.